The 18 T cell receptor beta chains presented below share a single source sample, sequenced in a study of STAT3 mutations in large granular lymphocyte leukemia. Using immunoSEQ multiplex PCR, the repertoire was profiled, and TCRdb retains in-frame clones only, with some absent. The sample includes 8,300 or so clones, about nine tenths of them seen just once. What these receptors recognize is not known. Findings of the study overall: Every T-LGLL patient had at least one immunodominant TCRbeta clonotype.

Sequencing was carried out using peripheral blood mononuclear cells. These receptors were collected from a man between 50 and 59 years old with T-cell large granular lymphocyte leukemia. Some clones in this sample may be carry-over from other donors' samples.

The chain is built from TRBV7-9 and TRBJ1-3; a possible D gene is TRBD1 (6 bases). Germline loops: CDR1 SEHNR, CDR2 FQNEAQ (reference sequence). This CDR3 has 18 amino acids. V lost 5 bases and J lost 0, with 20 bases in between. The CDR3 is CASSPTTRQERSGNTIYF. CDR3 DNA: TGTGCCAGCAGCCCCACTACGAGACAGGAGCGCTCTGGAAACACCATATATTTT. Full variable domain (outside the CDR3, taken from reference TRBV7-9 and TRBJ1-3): DTGVSQNPRHKITKRGQNVTFRCDPISEHNRLYWYRQTLGQGPEFLTYFQNEAQLEKSRLLSDRFSAERPKGSFSTLEIQRTEQGDSAMYLCASSPTTRQERSGNTIYFGEGSWLTVV.

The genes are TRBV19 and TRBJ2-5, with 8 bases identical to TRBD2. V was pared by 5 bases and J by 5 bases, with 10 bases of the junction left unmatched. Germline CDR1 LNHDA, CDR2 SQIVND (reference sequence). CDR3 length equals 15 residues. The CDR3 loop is CASSVSGSVGETQYF. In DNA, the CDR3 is TGTGCCAGTAGTGTGAGCGGGAGTGTTGGGGAGACCCAGTACTTC.

CDR3 in DNA: TGCGCCAGCAGCTTGGTTGGACTAGCGGGATGGCGCGAGCAGTACTTC. Encoded protein: CASSLVGLAGWREQYF. This sequence joins TRBV5-1 and TRBJ2-7, with 12 bases aligning to TRBD2. Germline lookup yields CDR1 SGHRS and CDR2 YFSETQ. V was clipped by 0 bases and J by 6 bases; unmatched bases: 7. The CDR3 consists of 16 residues.

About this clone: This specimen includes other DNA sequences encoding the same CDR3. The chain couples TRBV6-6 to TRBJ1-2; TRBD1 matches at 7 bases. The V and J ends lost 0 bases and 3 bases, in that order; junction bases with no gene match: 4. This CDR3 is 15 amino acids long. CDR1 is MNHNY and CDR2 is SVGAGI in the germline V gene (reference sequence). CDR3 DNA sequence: TGTGCCAGCAGTTACTCCCCAGGGGGAGACTATGGCTACACCTTC. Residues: CASSYSPGGDYGYTF.

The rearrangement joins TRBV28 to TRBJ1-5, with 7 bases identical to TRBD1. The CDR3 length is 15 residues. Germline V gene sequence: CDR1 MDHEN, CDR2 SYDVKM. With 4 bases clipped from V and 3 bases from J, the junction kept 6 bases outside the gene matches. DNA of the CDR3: TGTGCCAGCAGTTCGCCACAGGGGCTCAATCAGCCCCAGCATTTT. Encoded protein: CASSSPQGLNQPQHF.

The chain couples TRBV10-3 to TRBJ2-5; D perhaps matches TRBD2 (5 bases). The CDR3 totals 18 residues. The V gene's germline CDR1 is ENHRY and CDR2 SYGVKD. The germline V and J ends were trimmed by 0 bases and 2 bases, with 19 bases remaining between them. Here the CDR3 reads CAISESWVERERQETQYF. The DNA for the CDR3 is TGTGCCATCAGTGAGTCGTGGGTAGAGAGGGAACGGCAAGAGACCCAGTACTTC.

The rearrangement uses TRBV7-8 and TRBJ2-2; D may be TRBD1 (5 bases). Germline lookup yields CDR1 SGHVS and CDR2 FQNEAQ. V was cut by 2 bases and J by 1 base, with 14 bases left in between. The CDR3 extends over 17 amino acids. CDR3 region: CASSLLRVPMNTGELFF. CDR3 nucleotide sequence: TGTGCCAGCAGCTTACTCAGGGTTCCCATGAACACCGGGGAGCTGTTTTTT.

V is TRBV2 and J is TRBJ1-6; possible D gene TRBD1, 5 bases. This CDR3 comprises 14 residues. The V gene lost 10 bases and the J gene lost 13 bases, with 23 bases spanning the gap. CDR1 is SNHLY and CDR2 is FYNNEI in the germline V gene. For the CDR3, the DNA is TGTGCCACCAAAAAGGATGGGACGAACGGCCCCCTCCACTTT. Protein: CATKKDGTNGPLHF.

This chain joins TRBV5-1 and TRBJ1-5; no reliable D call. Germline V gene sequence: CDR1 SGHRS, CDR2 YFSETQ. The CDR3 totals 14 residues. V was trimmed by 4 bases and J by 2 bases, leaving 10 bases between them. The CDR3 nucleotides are TGCGCCAGCAGCACCCAAGGAGGCAATCAGCCCCAGCATTTT. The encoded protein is CASSTQGGNQPQHF.

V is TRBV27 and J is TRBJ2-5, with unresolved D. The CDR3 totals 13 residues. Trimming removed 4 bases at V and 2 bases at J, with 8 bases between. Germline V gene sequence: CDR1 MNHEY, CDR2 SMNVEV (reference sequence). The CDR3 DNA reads TGTGCCAGCAGTTGGCAGGTACAAGAGACCCAGTACTTC. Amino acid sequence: CASSWQVQETQYF.

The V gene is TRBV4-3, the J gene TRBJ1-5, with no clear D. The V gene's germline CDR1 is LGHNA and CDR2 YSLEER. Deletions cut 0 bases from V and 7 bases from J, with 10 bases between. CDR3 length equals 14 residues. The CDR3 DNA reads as TGCGCCAGCAGCCAAGACGTGGGCGGGCAGCCCCAGCATTTT. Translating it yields CASSQDVGGQPQHF.

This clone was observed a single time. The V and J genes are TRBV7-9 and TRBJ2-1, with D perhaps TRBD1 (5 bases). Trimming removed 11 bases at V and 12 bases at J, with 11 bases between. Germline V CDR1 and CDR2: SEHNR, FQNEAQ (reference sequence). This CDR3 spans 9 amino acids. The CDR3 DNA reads TGTGCCCTCAGGGAAGGGCAGTTCTTC. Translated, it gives CALREGQFF.

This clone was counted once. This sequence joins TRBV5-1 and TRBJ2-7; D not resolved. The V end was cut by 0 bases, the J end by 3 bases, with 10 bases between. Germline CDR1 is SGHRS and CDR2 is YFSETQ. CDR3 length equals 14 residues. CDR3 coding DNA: TGCGCCAGCAGCTTGGCCGCTCAAGGCTACGAGCAGTACTTC. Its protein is CASSLAAQGYEQYF.

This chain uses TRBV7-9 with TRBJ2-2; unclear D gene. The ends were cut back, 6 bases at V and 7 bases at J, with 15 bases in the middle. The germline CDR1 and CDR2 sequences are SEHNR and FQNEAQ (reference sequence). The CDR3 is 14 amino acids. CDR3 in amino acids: CASSKDLASGELFF. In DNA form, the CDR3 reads TGTGCCAGCAGTAAAGACTTGGCGAGCGGGGAGCTGTTTTTT.

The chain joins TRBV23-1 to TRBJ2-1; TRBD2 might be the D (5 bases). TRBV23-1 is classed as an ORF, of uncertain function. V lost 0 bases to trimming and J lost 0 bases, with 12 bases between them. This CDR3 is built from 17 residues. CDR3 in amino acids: CASSQSRWAGSYNEQFF. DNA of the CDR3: TGCGCCAGCAGTCAATCGAGATGGGCGGGCTCCTACAATGAGCAGTTCTTC.

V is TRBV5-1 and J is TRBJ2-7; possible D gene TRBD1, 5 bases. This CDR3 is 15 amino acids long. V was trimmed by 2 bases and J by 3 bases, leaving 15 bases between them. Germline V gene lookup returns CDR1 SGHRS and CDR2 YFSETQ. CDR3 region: CASSFAQGGNYEQYF. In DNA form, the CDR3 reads TGCGCCAGCAGCTTTGCCCAGGGTGGGAACTACGAGCAGTACTTC.

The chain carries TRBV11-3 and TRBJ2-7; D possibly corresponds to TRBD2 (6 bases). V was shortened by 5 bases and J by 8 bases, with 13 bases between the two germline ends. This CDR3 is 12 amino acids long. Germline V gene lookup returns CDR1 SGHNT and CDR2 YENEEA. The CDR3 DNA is TGTGCCAGCAGCGGGGACTCCACGCAGCAGTACTTC. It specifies CASSGDSTQQYF.

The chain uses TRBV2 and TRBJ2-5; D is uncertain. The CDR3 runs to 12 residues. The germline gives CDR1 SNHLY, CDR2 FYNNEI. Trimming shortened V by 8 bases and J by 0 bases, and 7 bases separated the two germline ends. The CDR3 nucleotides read TGTGCCAGCGCCTACTACCAAGAGACCCAGTACTTC. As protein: CASAYYQETQYF. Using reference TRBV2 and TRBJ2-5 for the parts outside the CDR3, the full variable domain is EPEVTQTPSHQVTQMGQEVILRCVPISNHLYFYWYRQILGQKVEFLVSFYNNEISEKSEIFDDQFSVERPDGSNFTLKIRSTKLEDSAMYFCASAYYQETQYFGPGTRLLVL.